This T cell receptor beta chain was obtained from a study of neoadjuvant anti-PD-1 for oral cavity cancer. About the study: Around day 43, patients without progression received a fourth nivolumab dose before surgery. The study, taken as a whole, reports: TCR analyses covered only a few patients per response group.

A remark on this clone: Its matching antigen is unknown.

V was clipped by 3 bases and J by 2 bases; unmatched bases: 7. CDR1 is LNHDA, CDR2 SQIVND, per germline (reference sequence). The CDR3 is 15 amino acids. These newly diagnosed stage II-IVA oral cavity squamous cell carcinoma patients had no prior systemic or radiation treatment. Patients had HPV-negative, locally advanced oral cavity squamous cell carcinoma. Assay: immunoSEQ multiplex PCR; the TCRdb copy retains only in-frame clones and omits some. Seen here are 17,000 or so clones, approximately 64% observed once, and the top ten hold roughly 2.8%. J is TRBJ2-7 and V is TRBV19; TRBD1 matches 7 bases. The starting material was PBMCs, obtained before nivolumab (anti-PD-1) treatment. The TCR comes from a person aged 35-79 years with oral cavity squamous cell carcinoma. This CDR3 is CASSMGQSGAYEQYF. The CDR3 DNA reads TGTGCCAGTAGTATGGGACAGTCCGGGGCCTACGAGCAGTACTTC.